This T cell receptor (delta chain) was recovered during a study of Vδ1+ human thymocytes. Study-wide points: Highly polyclonal TRG and TRD repertoires with Gaussian CDR3 length distributions appeared in thymus. Bulk data may be misread because of unexpected Vdelta2 sequences. Despite high sort purity, about 19% of thymic T cell receptor delta sequences were Vdelta2.

Germline values: CDR1 TSWWSYY, CDR2 QGS. The CDR3 sequence is 17 residues long. The ends lost 9 bases at V and 1 base at J; junction bases unmatched: 14. The sorted cells were CD3+ Vdelta1+ Vdelta2- thymocytes from alphabeta-depleted thymus. Between roughly 97% and 99.6% of sorted thymocytes were Vdelta1+. RNA was extracted from the cells and then reverse transcribed. The CDR3 regions were amplified by multiplex PCR from V-gene primers to a constant-region primer. TCRdb made new clone calls on the multiplex PCR reads using CATT. The sample consists of about 25,000 delta-chain clones, roughly 6.7% of them appearing once. This clone has just a few counts. Its antigen is undetermined.

The source material was Vdelta1+ gamma-delta thymocytes from the thymus. The sample's subset: FACS-sorted CD3+ TCRalphabeta- TCRVdelta1+ TCRVdelta2- thymocytes. The V call is TRDV1, the J call TRDJ1; 10 bases are shared with TRDD3. This clonotype was sampled from a girl less than two years old who had congenital heart surgery. This CDR3 reads CALVTFLRGIRTDKLIF. The DNA for the CDR3 is TGTGCTCTCGTAACCTTCCTCCGGGGGATACGCACCGATAAACTCATCTTT.